The sequence of this T cell receptor (beta chain) was determined in a study of T-cell memory formation after mild COVID-19. TCRdb reanalysed the 5' RACE reads using MiXCR and keeps one entry per CDR3 protein. The sample has fewer than 450,000 distinct CDR3 sequences, roughly 26% seen once. The sample holds a few counts of this clonotype. Its antigen is not identified. One end of the junction does not line up with germline, which may come from a read error. Broader study findings: Mainly in CM and EM were contracting CD4+ clones; CD8+ were in EMRA.

Germline CDR1 LGHDT, CDR2 YNNKEL (reference sequence). The CDR3 contains 13 residues. The material sequenced was PBMCs or a T cell subset sorted from them (not recorded which). The TCR sequence derives from an adult woman who had mild COVID-19 (a few samples of this study predate the infection). Cell type and time point are not known. The chain couples TRBV3-1 to TRBJ2-4; no definite D call. The CDR3 DNA sequence: TGTGCCAGCAGCCAAATACCATCTTCTATTCCGTACTTC. This gives the protein CASSQIPSSIPYF.